This entry lists 29 T cell receptor beta chains sequenced from one sample in a study of cytomegalovirus exposure and HLA in healthy donors. Primers: 60 Vbeta forward and 13 Jbeta reverse. Profiling relied on immunoSEQ multiplex PCR, and the TCRdb table lists in-frame clones only, not all of them. The sample consists of around 140,000 clones, 60% to 80% of them appearing once. What was sequenced was PBMCs. The receptors derive from a male donor in good health and CMV-seronegative.

This clone was picked up a small number of times. The chain links TRBV7-2 to TRBJ2-7, with D perhaps matching TRBD2 (5 bases). The CDR3 has 15 residues. CDR1 is SGHTA and CDR2 is FQGNSA in the germline V gene. V lost 1 base, J lost 4 bases, and 14 bases lay in between. The CDR3 coding sequence is TGTGCCAGCAGCTTAGACCGGACGGGAATATACGAGCAGTACTTC. Translation: CASSLDRTGIYEQYF. The whole variable domain, filled in from reference TRBV7-2 and TRBJ2-7, reads GAGVSQSPSNKVTEKGKDVELRCDPISGHTALYWYRQSLGQGLEFLIYFQGNSAPDKSGLPSDRFSAERTGGSVSTLTIQRTQQEDSAVYLCASSLDRTGIYEQYFGPGTRLTVT.

The V gene is TRBV4-1, the J gene TRBJ2-1; TRBD2 is a possible D gene (6 bases). From germline, CDR1 is MGHRA and CDR2 YSYEKL. The CDR3 runs to 15 residues. V dropped 2 bases and J dropped 5 bases, with 13 bases sitting between them. In DNA, the CDR3 is TGCGCCAGCAGCCAACCTGGAGGGTCCAACAATGAGCAGTTCTTC. This codes for CASSQPGGSNNEQFF.

The chain couples TRBV5-1 to TRBJ1-5; D ambiguous. This CDR3 has 14 residues. The germline CDR1 and CDR2 sequences are SGHRS and YFSETQ. V lost 4 bases, J lost 0 bases, and 8 bases lay in between. In DNA, the CDR3 is TGCGCCAGCAGCGCAGACTATAGCAATCAGCCCCAGCATTTT. Amino acid sequence: CASSADYSNQPQHF.

The CDR3 sequence is CASSKFGQWDTEAFF. The CDR3 DNA reads TGTGCCAGCAGCAAATTTGGACAGTGGGACACTGAAGCTTTCTTT. V usage is TRBV21-1 and J usage is TRBJ1-1; the DNA was not used to check the table's D call, TRBD1. TRBV21-1 is noted as a pseudogene. The CDR3 length is 15 residues.

CDR3 bases: TGTGCCAGCAGCTCACTAGCGGGGCCCTTCTTC. Amino acid sequence: CASSSLAGPFF. The chain uses TRBV7-2 and TRBJ2-1, with TRBD2 matching over 10 bases. This CDR3 is 11 amino acids long. J lost 16 bases, V lost 4 bases, and 4 bases had no gene match. Germline CDR1 SGHTA, CDR2 FQGNSA.

The V and J genes are TRBV9 and TRBJ2-5; 9 bases are a match to TRBD1. V shed 3 bases, J shed 7 bases, and the junction held 10 bases outside the gene matches. The germline gives CDR1 SGDLS, CDR2 YYNGEE. The CDR3 extends over 15 amino acids. CDR3 coding DNA: TGTGCCAGCAGCGCCCAACAGGGGGCGTTGGGGACCCAGTACTTC. Encoded protein: CASSAQQGALGTQYF.

This chain joins TRBV27 and TRBJ2-1, with a tentative D call TRBD2 (5 bases). With 2 bases removed from V and 5 bases from J, the gap between germline ends came to 19 bases. Germline CDR1 is MNHEY and CDR2 is SMNVEV (reference sequence). There are 17 residues in the CDR3. CDR3 sequence reads: CASSLTTGVRQDNEQFF. The CDR3 DNA follows: TGTGCCAGCAGTTTAACAACCGGGGTCAGACAAGACAATGAGCAGTTCTTC.

This chain links TRBV7-2 with TRBJ1-1; 7 nucleotides match TRBD1. V dropped 5 bases and J dropped 11; count of bases not matched to a gene: 8. CDR1 and CDR2 (germline): SGHTA, FQGNSA. This CDR3 region has 12 residues. CDR3 DNA: TGTGCCAGCAGCCTAGACGGGACAGCGGCTTTCTTT. Its protein product is CASSLDGTAAFF.

This clone has only a few counts. The rearrangement uses TRBV13 and TRBJ1-1, with 7 bases lining up with TRBD1. The CDR3 consists of 15 residues. V dropped 5 bases and J dropped 4; count of bases not matched to a gene: 10. Germline V gene lookup returns CDR1 PRHDT and CDR2 FYEKMQ (reference sequence). This chain's CDR3 is CASSPFLGQATEAFF. DNA for the CDR3: TGTGCCAGCAGCCCCTTCCTCGGACAGGCCACTGAAGCTTTCTTT. Looking up the rest from reference TRBV13 and TRBJ1-1 gives the full variable domain: AAGVIQSPRHLIKEKRETATLKCYPIPRHDTVYWYQQGPGQDPQFLISFYEKMQSDKGSIPDRFSAQQFSDYHSELNMSSLELGDSALYFCASSPFLGQATEAFFGQGTRLTVV.

This clone was counted only a few times. V and J are TRBV7-9 and TRBJ1-4; TRBD1 might be the D (6 bases). With 9 bases removed from V and 8 bases from J, the gap between germline ends came to 16 bases. This CDR3 contains 13 residues. Germline V lookup: CDR1 SEHNR, CDR2 FQNEAQ (reference sequence). The CDR3 is CASSNRAGEKLFF. DNA for the CDR3: TGTGCCAGTAGCAACAGGGCTGGGGAAAAACTGTTTTTT.

The genes are TRBV4-3 and TRBJ2-2, with 9 bases identical to TRBD1. Trimming removed 3 bases from V and 2 bases from J; junction bases left unmatched: 7. Germline V gives CDR1 LGHNA, CDR2 YSLEER. The CDR3 is 17 residues long. CDR3 DNA sequence: TGCGCCAGCAGCCAGATTACACAGGGGGCAAACACCGGGGAGCTGTTTTTT. Its protein is CASSQITQGANTGELFF.

The genes are TRBV9 and TRBJ1-1, with TRBD1 matching over 10 bases. The CDR3 is 15 residues long. V trimming: 3 bases; J trimming: 5 bases; junction bases outside the gene matches: 7. Per germline, CDR1 SGDLS and CDR2 YYNGEE. The CDR3 DNA reads TGTGCCAGCAGCGCGGAGGGACAGGGGAGTACTGAAGCTTTCTTT. Translating it yields CASSAEGQGSTEAFF.

This chain connects TRBV6-5 to TRBJ2-2; D not certain. Trimming cost V 3 bases and J 6 bases, with 8 bases left between them. CDR3 size: 13 residues. CDR1 is MNHEY, CDR2 SVGAGI, per germline. The CDR3 bases are TGTGCCAGCAGTTATGTGGGCTCCGGGGAGCTGTTTTTT. Its translation: CASSYVGSGELFF.

This clone was detected once. The chain is built from TRBV27 and TRBJ2-2; D is possibly TRBD2 (5 bases). Germline V gives CDR1 MNHEY, CDR2 SMNVEV (reference sequence). The CDR3 totals 14 residues. The V gene lost 3 bases and the J gene lost 7 bases, with 12 bases spanning the gap. The CDR3: CASSFRPGGGELFF. CDR3 in DNA: TGTGCCAGCAGTTTCAGGCCTGGAGGCGGGGAGCTGTTTTTT.

The chain has TRBV5-3 and TRBJ2-5; D call uncertain. TRBV5-3 carries the ORF label, with uncertain function. The CDR3 runs 14 residues. Trimming took off 3 bases at V and 5 bases at J, with 14 bases between the two ends. The CDR3 sequence is CARSSTVIRETQYF. Here the CDR3 DNA reads TGTGCCAGAAGCTCTACAGTTATCAGGGAGACCCAGTACTTC.

The chain combines TRBV5-1 with TRBJ1-3, with 10 bases matching TRBD1. The CDR3 sequence is 17 residues long. V gave up 0 bases and J gave up 3 bases; unmatched junction bases: 6. The V gene's germline CDR1 is SGHRS and CDR2 YFSETQ. The CDR3 loop reads CASSLGDRGSFGNTIYF. The DNA of the CDR3 is TGCGCCAGCAGCTTGGGGGACAGGGGATCGTTTGGAAACACCATATATTTT.

The V gene is TRBV7-9, the J gene TRBJ2-7, with D possibly TRBD1 on 6 matching bases. Germline CDR1 reads SEHNR; CDR2 reads FQNEAQ (reference sequence). V was cut by 6 bases and J by 7 bases, with 16 bases left in between. CDR3 length: 13 amino acids. The DNA of the CDR3 is TGTGCCAGCAGGCGGTCAGGGGCACAGGAGCAGTACTTC. Its protein product is CASRRSGAQEQYF.

This chain links TRBV7-9 with TRBJ1-2; 10 bases line up with TRBD1. Germline CDR1 SEHNR, CDR2 FQNEAQ (reference sequence). V shed 4 bases and J 4 bases; nucleotides not matched to a gene: 15. The length of the CDR3 is 18 residues. The CDR3 sequence is CASSSYRDRGPHFYGYTF. The CDR3 DNA sequence: TGTGCCAGCAGCTCATACCGGGACAGGGGTCCCCATTTCTATGGCTACACCTTC.

The DNA for the CDR3 is TGCGCCAGCAGCCAAGATCCAGCGGGGGGTCCTAGCTCCTACGAGCAGTACTTC. This translates into CASSQDPAGGPSSYEQYF. The V gene is TRBV4-3, the J gene TRBJ2-7; 9 bases agree with TRBD2. The CDR3 is made up of 18 amino acids. Germline V gene lookup returns CDR1 LGHNA and CDR2 YSLEER. The ends lost 0 bases at V and 0 bases at J; junction bases unmatched: 9.

This clone was recorded a few times. The chain is built from TRBV27 and TRBJ2-6; D remains unclear. Trimming removed 2 bases from V and 1 base from J, with 6 bases in between. Germline V gene data show CDR1 as MNHEY and CDR2 as SMNVEV (reference sequence). The CDR3 spans 15 residues. CDR3 protein: CASSLTESGANVLTF. DNA for the CDR3: TGTGCCAGCAGTTTAACGGAGTCTGGGGCCAACGTCCTGACTTTC.

A remark on this clone: The junction departs from germline at one end; a sequencing error may be responsible. J is TRBJ2-7 and V is TRBV7-9, with D possibly TRBD2 on 5 matching bases. The germline V gene encodes CDR1 SEHNR and CDR2 FQNEAQ (reference sequence). The length of the CDR3 is 15 residues. The CDR3 loop is CSSSTPGGVSYEQYF. The CDR3 DNA reads TGTTCCAGCAGCACCCCAGGAGGAGTGAGCTACGAGCAGTACTTC.

The genes are TRBV2 and TRBJ1-1, with a possible D match to TRBD1 (6 bases). The V and J ends lost 7 bases and 12 bases respectively, with 18 bases between them. The CDR3 has 12 amino acids. Germline V gene data show CDR1 as SNHLY and CDR2 as FYNNEI. In nucleotides, the CDR3 is TGTGCCAGCATCAGGACAGCCACCCGGACTTTCTTT. Protein product: CASIRTATRTFF.

The chain joins TRBV10-1 to TRBJ1-1; TRBD1 matches at 12 bases. V trimming: 6 bases; J trimming: 3 bases; junction bases outside the gene matches: 8. CDR1 is WNHNN and CDR2 is SYGVQD in the germline V gene (reference sequence). The length of the CDR3 is 16 residues. CDR3 loop: CASRPGQGASDTEAFF. The CDR3 nucleotides read TGCGCCAGCAGGCCGGGACAGGGGGCATCGGACACTGAAGCTTTCTTT.

The V call is TRBV18, the J call TRBJ2-5; 9 nucleotides agree with TRBD1. CDR1 KGHSH and CDR2 LQKENI come from the germline V gene. V was pared by 5 bases and J by 2 bases, with 3 bases of the junction left unmatched. The CDR3 contains 14 residues. The CDR3 is CASSSDRGQETQYF. CDR3 nucleotides: TGTGCCAGCTCATCGGACAGGGGACAAGAGACCCAGTACTTC. Filled out from reference TRBV18 and TRBJ2-5, the complete variable domain reads NAGVMQNPRHLVRRRGQEARLRCSPMKGHSHVYWYRQLPEEGLKFMVYLQKENIIDESGMPKERFSAEFPKEGPSILRIQQVVRGDSAAYFCASSSDRGQETQYFGPGTRLLVL.

The rearrangement joins TRBV5-1 to TRBJ2-7, with TRBD2 matching 10 bases. V dropped 5 bases and J dropped 2; count of bases not matched to a gene: 4. The V gene's germline CDR1 is SGHRS and CDR2 YFSETQ. The CDR3 has 14 residues. The CDR3 DNA reads TGCGCCAGCAGGCTAGCGGGGGCCGCCTACGAGCAGTACTTC. It yields the protein CASRLAGAAYEQYF.

The rearrangement uses TRBV19 and TRBJ2-7; 8 nucleotides line up with TRBD1. Germline CDR1 is LNHDA and CDR2 is SQIVND (reference sequence). CDR3 length: 16 amino acids. The V and J ends lost 7 bases and 3 bases, in that order; junction bases with no gene match: 14. In nucleotides, the CDR3 is TGTGCCAGTACCGCATCAGGGGGCAGGCCCTTCTACGAGCAGTACTTC. Its translation: CASTASGGRPFYEQYF.

The chain links TRBV30 to TRBJ2-6; D is possibly TRBD1 (5 bases). CDR1 is GTSNPN, CDR2 SVGIG, per germline (reference sequence). V was clipped by 5 bases and J by 12 bases, with 14 bases between them. CDR3 length: 12 residues. CDR3 region: CAWLQVPPVLTF. CDR3 DNA: TGTGCCTGGTTACAGGTCCCACCCGTCCTGACTTTC.

This clone was found a few times. J is TRBJ1-1 and V is TRBV6-6; TRBD1 matches 11 bases. V lost 7 bases and J lost 5; bases outside the gene matches: 6. CDR3 length: 14 residues. Germline values: CDR1 MNHNY, CDR2 SVGAGI (reference sequence). CDR3 sequence: CASNGQGAWTEAFF. CDR3 bases: TGTGCCAGCAATGGACAGGGGGCTTGGACTGAAGCTTTCTTT.

CDR3 protein: CASTVGHSLRPQHF. As DNA, the CDR3 is TGTGCCAGCACCGTCGGACACTCCCTTAGGCCCCAGCATTTT. The chain couples TRBV7-2 to TRBJ1-5; TRBD1 might be the D (5 bases). The CDR3 is made up of 14 amino acids. The V gene's germline CDR1 is SGHTA and CDR2 FQGNSA. V was pared by 7 bases and J by 9 bases, with 19 bases between.